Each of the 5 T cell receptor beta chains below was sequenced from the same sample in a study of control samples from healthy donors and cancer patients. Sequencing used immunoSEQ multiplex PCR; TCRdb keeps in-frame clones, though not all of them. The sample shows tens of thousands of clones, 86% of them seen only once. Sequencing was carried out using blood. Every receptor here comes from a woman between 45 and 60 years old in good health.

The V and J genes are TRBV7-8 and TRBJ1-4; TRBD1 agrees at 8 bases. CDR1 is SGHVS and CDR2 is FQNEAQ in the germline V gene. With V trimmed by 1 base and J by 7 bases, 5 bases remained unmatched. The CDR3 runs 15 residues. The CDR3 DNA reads TGTGCCAGCAGCTTAGAAACAGGGGGGAGTGAAAAACTGTTTTTT. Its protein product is CASSLETGGSEKLFF.

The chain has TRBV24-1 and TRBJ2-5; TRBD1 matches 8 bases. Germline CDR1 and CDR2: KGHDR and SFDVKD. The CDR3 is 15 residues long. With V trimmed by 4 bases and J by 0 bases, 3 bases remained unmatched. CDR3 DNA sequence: TGTGCCACCAGTGAGTGGACAGGGAACCAAGAGACCCAGTACTTC. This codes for CATSEWTGNQETQYF.

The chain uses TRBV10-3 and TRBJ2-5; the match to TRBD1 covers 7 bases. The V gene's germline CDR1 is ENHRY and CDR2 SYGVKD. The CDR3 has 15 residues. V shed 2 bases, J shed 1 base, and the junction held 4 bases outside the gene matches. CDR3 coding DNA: TGTGCCATCAGTGAGCCGGGGACAGCCCAAGAGACCCAGTACTTC. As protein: CAISEPGTAQETQYF.

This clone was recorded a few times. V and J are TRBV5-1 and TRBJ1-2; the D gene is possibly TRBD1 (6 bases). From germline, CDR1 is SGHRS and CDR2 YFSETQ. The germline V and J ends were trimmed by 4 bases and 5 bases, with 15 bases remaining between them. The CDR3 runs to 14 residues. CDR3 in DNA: TGCGCCAGCAGCCCAGAGGACAGCCGGTATGGCTACACCTTC. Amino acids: CASSPEDSRYGYTF.

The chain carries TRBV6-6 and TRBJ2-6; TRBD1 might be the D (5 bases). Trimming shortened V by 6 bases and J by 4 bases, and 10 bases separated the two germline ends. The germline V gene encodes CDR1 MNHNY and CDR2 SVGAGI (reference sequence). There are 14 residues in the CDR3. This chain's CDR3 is CASRTVAGANVLTF. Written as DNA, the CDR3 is TGTGCCAGCAGGACAGTCGCCGGGGCCAACGTCCTGACTTTC.